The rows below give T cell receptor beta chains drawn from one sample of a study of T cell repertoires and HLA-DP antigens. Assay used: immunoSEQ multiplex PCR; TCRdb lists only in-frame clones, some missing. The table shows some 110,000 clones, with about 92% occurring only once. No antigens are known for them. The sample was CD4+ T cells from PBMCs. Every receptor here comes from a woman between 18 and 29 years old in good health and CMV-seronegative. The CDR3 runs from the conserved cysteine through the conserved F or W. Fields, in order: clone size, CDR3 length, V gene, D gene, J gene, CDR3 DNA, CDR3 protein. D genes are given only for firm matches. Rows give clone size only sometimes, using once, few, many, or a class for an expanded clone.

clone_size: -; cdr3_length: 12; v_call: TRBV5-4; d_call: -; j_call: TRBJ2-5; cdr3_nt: TGTGCCAGCAGCGGGCCCGAAGAGACCCAGTACTTC; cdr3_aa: CASSGPEETQYF
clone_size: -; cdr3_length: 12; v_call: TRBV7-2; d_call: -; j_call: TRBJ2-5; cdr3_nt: TGTGCCAGCAGCTCACCCTGGGAGACCCAGTACTTC; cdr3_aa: CASSSPWETQYF
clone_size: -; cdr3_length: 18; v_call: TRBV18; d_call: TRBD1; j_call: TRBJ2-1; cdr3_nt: TGTGCCAGCTCAGGCTCTCGGACAGGTAACATAAAAAACAATGAGCAGTTCTTC; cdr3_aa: CASSGSRTGNIKNNEQFF
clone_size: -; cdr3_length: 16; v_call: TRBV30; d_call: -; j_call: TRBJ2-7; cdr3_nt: TGTGCCTGGATGCGACTCGGGACTTCCCACTCAACCGAGCAGTACTTC; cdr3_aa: CAWMRLGTSHSTEQYF
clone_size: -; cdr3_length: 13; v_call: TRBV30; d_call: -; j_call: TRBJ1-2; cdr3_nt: TGTGCCTGGAGTCTCTCCGACAGATACGGCTACACCTTC; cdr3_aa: CAWSLSDRYGYTF
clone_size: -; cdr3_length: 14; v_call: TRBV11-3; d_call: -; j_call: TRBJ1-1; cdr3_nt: TGTGCCAGCAGCTTAGGGACGGGGAACACTGAAGCTTTCTTT; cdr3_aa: CASSLGTGNTEAFF
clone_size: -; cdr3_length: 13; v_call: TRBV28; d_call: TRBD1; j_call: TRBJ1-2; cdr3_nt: TGTGCCAGCACCTACAGGGGGAACTATGGCTACACCTTC; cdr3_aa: CASTYRGNYGYTF
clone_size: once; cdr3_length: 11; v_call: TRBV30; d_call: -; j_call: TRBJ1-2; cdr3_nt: TGTGCCTGGACAAAGGGGGGTGGCTACACCTTC; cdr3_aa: CAWTKGGGYTF
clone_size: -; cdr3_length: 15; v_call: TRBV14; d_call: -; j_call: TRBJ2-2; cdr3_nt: TGTGCCAGCAGCCAAGTAGGGACCCTTCCCGGGGAGCTGTTTTTT; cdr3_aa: CASSQVGTLPGELFF
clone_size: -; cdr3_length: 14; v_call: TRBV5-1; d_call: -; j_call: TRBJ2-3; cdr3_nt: TGCGCCAGCAGCGTAACAGGGTTGGAAGATACGCAGTATTTT; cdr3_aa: CASSVTGLEDTQYF
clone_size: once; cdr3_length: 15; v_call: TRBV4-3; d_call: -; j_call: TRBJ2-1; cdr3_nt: TGCGCCAGCAGCCAAGCGCTCAGCTCCTACAATGAGCAGTTCTTC; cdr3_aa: CASSQALSSYNEQFF
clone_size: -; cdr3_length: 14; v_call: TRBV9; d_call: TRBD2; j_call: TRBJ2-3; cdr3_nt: TGTGCCAGCAGCCCGTCGGGGGGGCCAGATACGCAGTATTTT; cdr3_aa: CASSPSGGPDTQYF
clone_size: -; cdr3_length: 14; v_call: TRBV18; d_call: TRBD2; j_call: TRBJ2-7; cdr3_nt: TGTGCCAGCTCACCACTAGCGGGAGAAAAGAAACAGTACTTC; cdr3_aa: CASSPLAGEKKQYF
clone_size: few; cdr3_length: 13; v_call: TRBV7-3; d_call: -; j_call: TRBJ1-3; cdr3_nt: TGTGCCAGCAGCTTAACTTCTGGAAACACCATATATTTT; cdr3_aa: CASSLTSGNTIYF
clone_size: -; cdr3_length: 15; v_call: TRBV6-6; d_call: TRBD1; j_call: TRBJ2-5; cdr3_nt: TGTGCCAGCAGCCCGAACAGGGGGAGAGGAGAGACCCAGTACTTC; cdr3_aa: CASSPNRGRGETQYF